The sequence of this TCR beta chain was determined in a study of T cell responses to AZD1222 COVID-19 vaccine. Findings of the study overall: Spike-specific TCR breadth and depth both grew after two AZD1222 doses. The study reported that nearly half of spike-specific TCRs target unmutated variant regions. Among AZD1222 vaccinees, only six were seropositive at baseline. It should be noted that donors were predominantly white British and more often female, and clonal diversity was possibly underestimated.

Method: immunoSEQ multiplex PCR; TCRdb's copy keeps in-frame clones and lacks some. The top ten clones hold around 3.2% of a sample with tens of thousands of clones, 90% to 95% of them seen once. Trimming left V 0 bases short and J 3 bases short, with 11 bases between. This CDR3 is 16 amino acids long. CDR1 is KGHSH, CDR2 LQKENI, per germline. Comment on this clone: Its target is not known.

The V gene is TRBV18, the J gene TRBJ2-2; perhaps TRBD2 as D (5 bases). The source is an adult who received the AZD1222 COVID-19 vaccine. Sequencing was performed on peripheral blood, taken 28 days after the second AZD1222 dose. The CDR3 loop reads CASSPPQRADTGELFF. CDR3 nucleotides: TGTGCCAGCTCACCACCGCAGAGGGCGGACACCGGGGAGCTGTTTTTT.